The 2 T cell receptor beta chains reported below all come from one sample, sequenced in a study of OX40 agonist ivuxolimab in advanced cancers. The library was generated by the immunoSEQ multiplex PCR assay. The clones in this table, taken by TCRdb from immuneACCESS, are in-frame only. Not every clone is retained; where verified, under half of the shortfall comes from an unresolved V gene, and the cause of the rest is unknown. The sample records under 85,000 clones, around 87% of which are singletons. The leading ten clones occupy 8% of the sample. Sequenced here: CD4+ or CD8+ T cells sorted from blood, sampled in a trial of the OX40 agonist ivuxolimab. These receptors were collected from an adult with an advanced solid tumor such as melanoma, head and neck, liver or kidney cancer.

This chain connects TRBV5-4 to TRBJ1-5, with 9 bases matching TRBD1. The germline gives CDR1 SGHNT, CDR2 YYREEE (reference sequence). The CDR3 has 15 residues. Losses at the gene ends were 0 bases for V and 5 bases for J; bases not matched to a gene: 3. As DNA, the CDR3 is TGTGCCAGCAGCTTGGGGGGGACAGGGCATCAGCCCCAGCATTTT. Translation gives CASSLGGTGHQPQHF.

This chain joins TRBV4-2 and TRBJ1-4, with D hard to call. This CDR3 spans 16 amino acids. CDR1 LGHNA and CDR2 YNFKEQ come from the germline V gene. V was pared by 1 base and J by 0 bases, with 9 bases between. CDR3 region: CASSQGSVTTNEKLFF. Written as DNA, the CDR3 is TGTGCCAGCAGCCAAGGGTCAGTCACAACTAATGAAAAACTGTTTTTT.